This entry lists 15 T cell receptor beta chains sequenced from one sample in a study of T cell responses to AZD1222 COVID-19 vaccine. Using immunoSEQ multiplex PCR, the repertoire was profiled, and TCRdb retains in-frame clones only, with some absent. Among more than 60,000 clones listed, 65% to 90% were seen once. Sequenced here: peripheral blood, sampled on day 0 of AZD1222 vaccination. The receptors here all came from an adult in good health.

This clone was recorded only once. This chain joins TRBV27 and TRBJ1-6; D is perhaps TRBD1 (5 bases). CDR1 MNHEY and CDR2 SMNVEV come from the germline V gene (reference sequence). The CDR3 sequence is 15 residues long. V lost 5 bases and J lost 10, with 18 bases in between. The CDR3 region is CASSLPPQGGSPLHF. The CDR3 DNA reads as TGTGCCAGCAGTCTACCGCCTCAGGGCGGATCACCCCTCCACTTT.

The genes are TRBV7-6 and TRBJ2-3, with D perhaps being TRBD1 or TRBD2 (6 bases each). V gave up 1 base and J gave up 7 bases, with 15 bases separating them. Germline V gene data show CDR1 as SGHVS and CDR2 as FNYEAQ. The CDR3 spans 15 residues. The CDR3 nucleotides read TGTGCCAGCAGCTTAGATGCAGGGGAGGCGTATACGCAGTATTTT. As protein: CASSLDAGEAYTQYF.

This clone was seen once. This rearrangement joins TRBV5-1 to TRBJ2-1; no reliable D call. There are 15 residues in the CDR3. Per germline, CDR1 SGHRS and CDR2 YFSETQ. Trimming left V 0 bases short and J 0 bases short, with 7 bases between. The CDR3 DNA is TGCGCCAGCAGCTTGGATCGGAGCTCCTACAATGAGCAGTTCTTC. Amino acid sequence: CASSLDRSSYNEQFF.

This clone was detected once. This rearrangement joins TRBV5-1 to TRBJ2-5; TRBD2 might be the D (6 bases). V shed 2 bases and J shed 5 bases, with 13 bases lying between them. Germline V CDR1 and CDR2: SGHRS, YFSETQ. There are 14 residues in the CDR3. The CDR3 region is CASSFWEDGETQYF. The CDR3 DNA is TGCGCCAGCAGCTTTTGGGAGGATGGGGAGACCCAGTACTTC.

This chain uses TRBV7-2 with TRBJ1-1; D uncertain. The V and J ends lost 1 base and 7 bases respectively, with 10 bases between them. There are 13 residues in the CDR3. Germline V gene lookup returns CDR1 SGHTA and CDR2 FQGNSA. For the CDR3, the DNA is TGTGCCAGCAGCTTAGACAAGTCTGGTGAAGCTTTCTTT. As protein: CASSLDKSGEAFF.

The genes are TRBV7-8 and TRBJ1-4; unclear D gene. V gave up 2 bases and J gave up 1 base, with 11 bases separating them. This CDR3 is 16 amino acids long. Per germline, CDR1 SGHVS and CDR2 FQNEAQ. The CDR3: CASSLFVGLTNEKLFF. The CDR3 bases are TGTGCCAGCAGCTTATTCGTGGGATTAACTAATGAAAAACTGTTTTTT.

The rearrangement uses TRBV7-3 and TRBJ1-1, with D perhaps TRBD1 (6 bases). The V end lost 6 bases, the J end lost 1 base, and 9 bases lay between the germline ends. CDR1 is SGHTA and CDR2 is FQGTGA in the germline V gene. This CDR3 has 13 amino acids. In nucleotides, the CDR3 is TGTGCCAGCAGAGCGGACAGGAACACTGAAGCTTTCTTT. Its translation: CASRADRNTEAFF.

The chain recombines TRBV6-2 or TRBV6-3 with TRBJ1-5; the D is unclear. In germline, CDR1 is MNHEY, CDR2 SVGEGT. This CDR3 has 17 residues. The V and J ends lost 1 base and 1 base respectively, with 14 bases between them. The CDR3 here is CASSYYYAVESNQPQHF. Here the CDR3 DNA reads TGTGCCAGCAGTTACTATTATGCTGTAGAAAGCAATCAGCCCCAGCATTTT.

The V gene is TRBV7-8, the J gene TRBJ1-5; D ambiguous. Germline V gene lookup returns CDR1 SGHVS and CDR2 FQNEAQ. Trimming removed 8 bases from V and 3 bases from J, with 11 bases in between. The length of the CDR3 is 13 residues. The CDR3 is CASAPWDNQPQHF. The CDR3 DNA sequence: TGTGCCAGCGCTCCTTGGGACAATCAGCCCCAGCATTTT.

The V gene is TRBV3-1 (or the pseudogene TRBV3-2), the J gene TRBJ2-3, with 8 bases lining up with TRBD2. The J segment lost 6 bases and the V segment lost 4 bases, leaving 12 bases of the junction unmatched. The CDR3 is 16 amino acids. Germline values: CDR1 LGHDT, CDR2 YNNKEL (reference sequence). The CDR3 loop reads CASSLRSAGATDTQYF. CDR3 DNA sequence: TGTGCCAGCAGCCTTAGGTCAGCGGGGGCCACCGATACGCAGTATTTT.

The chain employs TRBV6-5 and TRBJ1-2, with a tentative D call TRBD1 (5 bases). Between the trimmed V and J ends, which lost 9 bases and 4 bases, there was a span of 15 bases. Germline V gives CDR1 MNHEY, CDR2 SVGAGI. The CDR3 has 13 residues. The CDR3 DNA follows: TGTGCCAGTAAAGACCCAGGGTTCTATGGCTACACCTTC. Protein product: CASKDPGFYGYTF.

This chain uses TRBV29-1 with TRBJ1-2, with a weak D call TRBD1 (5 bases). Per the germline V gene, CDR1 is SQVTM and CDR2 is ANQGSEA. Trimming took 3 bases from V and 8 from J, leaving 19 bases between them. CDR3 size: 14 residues. This CDR3 reads CSVELVFGAQGYTF. CDR3 DNA: TGCAGCGTTGAGTTAGTTTTTGGGGCGCAAGGCTACACCTTC.

V and J are TRBV7-8 and TRBJ1-5; D is unresolved. Trimming left V 1 base short and J 2 bases short, with 21 bases between. In germline, CDR1 is SGHVS, CDR2 FQNEAQ. The CDR3 length is 19 residues. The CDR3 nucleotides read TGTGCCAGCAGCTTAGTGTCCGGGTTTACTACCTATGGCAATCAGCCCCAGCATTTT. It codes for CASSLVSGFTTYGNQPQHF.

The gene calls are TRBV7-8 and TRBJ1-6, with D possibly being TRBD1 (5 bases). The CDR3 runs 15 residues. Trimming stripped 2 bases from V and 9 bases from J, with 14 bases between. The germline V gene has CDR1 SGHVS and CDR2 FQNEAQ. The CDR3 bases are TGTGCCAGCAGCTTATTTGAGGGGCGCTTTTCACCCCTCCACTTT. It is translated as CASSLFEGRFSPLHF.

In this sample, this clone turned up a few times. The rearrangement uses TRBV4-3 and TRBJ1-4; 9 nucleotides line up with TRBD1. V gave up 0 bases and J gave up 8 bases; unmatched junction bases: 10. CDR3 length equals 17 residues. The V gene's germline CDR1 is LGHNA and CDR2 YSLEER. For the CDR3, the DNA is TGCGCCAGCAGCCAAGATCGCGCCGGGACAGGGTCCGAAAAACTGTTTTTT. As protein: CASSQDRAGTGSEKLFF.